The source of this T cell receptor beta chain is a study of control samples from healthy donors and cancer patients (dated by TCRdb to the early 2020s). The library was made by the immunoSEQ multiplex PCR assay. Held by TCRdb, this immuneACCESS table contains in-frame sequences only and omits some clones. Under half of the omission traces to an unresolved V gene where checked; the cause of the rest is unknown. The sample table holds some 67,000 clones, of which nearly 90% were seen once. The ten largest clones take up about a fifth of the sample. At the junction V is shortened by 3 bases and J by 2 bases, with 23 bases in between. From its cysteine to its phenylalanine, the CDR3 spans 17 amino acids. CDR3 DNA is the only sequence kept; it has 51 bases, read in frame from the first base. CDR1 and CDR2 are drawn from the germline V gene (reference sequence): GTSNPN, SVGIG. The sample holds one count of this clone. It has no known antigen specificity. No base quality information exists; no much larger clone differs at one position.

Sequencing used PBMCs. This receptor was taken from a man aged 55 to 70 with lung cancer. This chain is built from TRBV30 and TRBJ2-7; the D gene identity is not certain. The DNA is as follows: TGTGCCTGGAGGAATCGAGTCGGTACAAGTACAACCTACGAGCAGTACTTC. Its amino acids are CAWRNRVGTSTTYEQYF.